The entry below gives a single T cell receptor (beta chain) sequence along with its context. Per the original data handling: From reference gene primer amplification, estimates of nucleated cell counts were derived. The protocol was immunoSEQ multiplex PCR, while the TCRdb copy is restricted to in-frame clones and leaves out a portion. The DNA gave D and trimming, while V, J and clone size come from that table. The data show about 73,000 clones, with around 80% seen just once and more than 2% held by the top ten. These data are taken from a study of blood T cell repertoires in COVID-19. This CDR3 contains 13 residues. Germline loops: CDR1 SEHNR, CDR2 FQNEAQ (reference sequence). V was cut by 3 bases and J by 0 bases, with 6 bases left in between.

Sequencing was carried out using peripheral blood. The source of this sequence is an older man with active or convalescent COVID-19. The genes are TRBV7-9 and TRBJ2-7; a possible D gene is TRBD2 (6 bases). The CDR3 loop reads CASSFGSSYEQYF. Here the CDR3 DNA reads TGTGCCAGCAGCTTCGGGAGCTCCTACGAGCAGTACTTC.